Included here is one T cell receptor (beta chain) sequence, with context. TCRdb keeps only in-frame clones here, not all; method: immunoSEQ multiplex PCR. The sample carries tens of thousands of clones, 91% recorded once. The data originate from a study of technical replicates of blood from a few donors. The sample taken for sequencing was PBMCs. The sequence came from a human donor in good health. Some clones in this sample may be carry-over from other donors' samples.

The CDR3 protein is CASSQLGRSTDTQYF. CDR3 coding DNA: TGTGCCAGTAGCCAGTTGGGGAGGAGCACAGATACGCAGTATTTT. This chain connects TRBV19 to TRBJ2-3, with D perhaps TRBD2 (6 bases). CDR1 and CDR2 (germline): LNHDA, SQIVND (reference sequence). The CDR3 loop spans 15 amino acids. Trimming took off 6 bases at V and 0 bases at J, with 13 bases between the two ends.